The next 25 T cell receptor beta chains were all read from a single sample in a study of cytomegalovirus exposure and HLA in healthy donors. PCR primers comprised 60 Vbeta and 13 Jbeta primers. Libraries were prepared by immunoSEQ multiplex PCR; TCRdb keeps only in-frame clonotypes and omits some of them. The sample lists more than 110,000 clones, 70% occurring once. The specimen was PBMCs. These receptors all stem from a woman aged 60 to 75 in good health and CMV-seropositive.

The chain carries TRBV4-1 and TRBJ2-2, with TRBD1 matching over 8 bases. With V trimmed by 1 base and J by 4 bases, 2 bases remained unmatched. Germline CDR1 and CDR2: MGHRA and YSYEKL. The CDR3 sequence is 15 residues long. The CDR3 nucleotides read TGCGCCAGCAGCCAAGTTGGGACAGGCACCGGGGAGCTGTTTTTT. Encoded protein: CASSQVGTGTGELFF.

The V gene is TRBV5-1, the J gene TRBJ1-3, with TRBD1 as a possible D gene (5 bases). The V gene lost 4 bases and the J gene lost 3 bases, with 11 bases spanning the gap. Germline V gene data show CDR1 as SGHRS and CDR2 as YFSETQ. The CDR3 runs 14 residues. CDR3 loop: CASSTQGSGNTIYF. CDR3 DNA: TGCGCCAGCAGCACTCAGGGTAGTGGAAACACCATATATTTT.

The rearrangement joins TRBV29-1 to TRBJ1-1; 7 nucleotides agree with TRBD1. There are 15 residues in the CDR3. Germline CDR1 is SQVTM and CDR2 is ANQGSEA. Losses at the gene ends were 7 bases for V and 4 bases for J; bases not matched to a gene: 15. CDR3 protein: CSAQTGATSGTEAFF. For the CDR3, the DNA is TGCAGCGCCCAAACAGGGGCTACCTCGGGCACTGAAGCTTTCTTT.

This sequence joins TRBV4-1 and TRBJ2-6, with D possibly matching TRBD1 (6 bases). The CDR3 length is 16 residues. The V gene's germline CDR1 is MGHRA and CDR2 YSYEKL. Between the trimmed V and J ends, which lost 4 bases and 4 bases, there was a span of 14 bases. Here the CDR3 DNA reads TGCGCCAGCAGCCGAGATACAGGGCCCGGGGCCAACGTCCTGACTTTC. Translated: CASSRDTGPGANVLTF.

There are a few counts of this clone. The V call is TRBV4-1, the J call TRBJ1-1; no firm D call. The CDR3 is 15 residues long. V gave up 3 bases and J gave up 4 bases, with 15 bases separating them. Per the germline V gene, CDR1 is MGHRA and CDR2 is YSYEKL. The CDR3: CASSQSLVLSTEAFF. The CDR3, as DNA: TGCGCCAGCAGCCAGTCCCTAGTTTTGAGCACTGAAGCTTTCTTT.

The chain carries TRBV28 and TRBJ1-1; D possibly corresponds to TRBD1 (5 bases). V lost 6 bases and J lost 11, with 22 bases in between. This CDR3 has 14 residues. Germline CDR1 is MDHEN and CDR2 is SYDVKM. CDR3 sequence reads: CASRVGGTTLNAFF. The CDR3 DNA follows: TGTGCCAGCAGGGTGGGGGGGACGACACTGAACGCTTTCTTT. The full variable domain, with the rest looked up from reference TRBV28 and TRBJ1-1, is DVKVTQSSRYLVKRTGEKVFLECVQDMDHENMFWYRQDPGLGLRLIYFSYDVKMKEKGDIPEGYSVSREKKERFSLILESASTNQTSMYLCASRVGGTTLNAFFGQGTRLTVV.

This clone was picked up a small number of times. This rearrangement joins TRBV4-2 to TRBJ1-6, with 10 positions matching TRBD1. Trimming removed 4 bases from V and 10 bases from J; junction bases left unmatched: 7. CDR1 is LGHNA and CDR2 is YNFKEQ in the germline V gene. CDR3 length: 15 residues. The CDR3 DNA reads TGTGCCAGCAGCCCCGGGACAGGGGTAAGATCACCCCTCCACTTT. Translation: CASSPGTGVRSPLHF.

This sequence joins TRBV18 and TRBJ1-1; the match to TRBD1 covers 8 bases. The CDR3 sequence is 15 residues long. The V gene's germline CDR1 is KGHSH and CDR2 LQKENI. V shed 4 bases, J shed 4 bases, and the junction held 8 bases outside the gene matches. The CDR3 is CASSLSGGIGTEAFF. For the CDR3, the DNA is TGTGCCAGCTCACTTTCAGGGGGCATCGGCACTGAAGCTTTCTTT.

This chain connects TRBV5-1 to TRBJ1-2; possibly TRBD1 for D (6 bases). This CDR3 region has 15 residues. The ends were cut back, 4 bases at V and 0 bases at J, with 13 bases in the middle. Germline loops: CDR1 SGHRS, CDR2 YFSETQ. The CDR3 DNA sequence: TGCGCCAGCAGCGGACAAGGACAGACTAACTATGGCTACACCTTC. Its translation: CASSGQGQTNYGYTF. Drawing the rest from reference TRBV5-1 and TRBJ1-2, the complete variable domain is KAGVTQTPRYLIKTRGQQVTLSCSPISGHRSVSWYQQTPGQGLQFLFEYFSETQRNKGNFPGRFSGRQFSNSRSEMNVSTLELGDSALYLCASSGQGQTNYGYTFGSGTRLTVV.

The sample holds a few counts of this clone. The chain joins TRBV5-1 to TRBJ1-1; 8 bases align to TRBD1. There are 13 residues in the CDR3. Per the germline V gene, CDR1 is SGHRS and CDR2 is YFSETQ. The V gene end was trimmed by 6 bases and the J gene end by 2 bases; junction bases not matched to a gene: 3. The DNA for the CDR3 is TGCGCCAGCACCGGGACAGGAAACACTGAAGCTTTCTTT. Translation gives CASTGTGNTEAFF.

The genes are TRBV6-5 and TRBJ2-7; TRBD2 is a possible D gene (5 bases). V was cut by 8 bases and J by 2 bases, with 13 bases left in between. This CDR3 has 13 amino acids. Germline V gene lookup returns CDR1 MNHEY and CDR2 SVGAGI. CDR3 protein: CASRRLSTYEQYF. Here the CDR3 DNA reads TGTGCCAGCCGCCGACTATCGACCTACGAGCAGTACTTC.

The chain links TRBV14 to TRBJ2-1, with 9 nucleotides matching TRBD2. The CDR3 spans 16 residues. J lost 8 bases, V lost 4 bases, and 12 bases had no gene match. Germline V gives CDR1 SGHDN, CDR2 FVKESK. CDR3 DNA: TGTGCCAGCAGCCCGATAGGGGGCGGGAGGGGCGATGAGCAGTTCTTC. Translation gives CASSPIGGGRGDEQFF.

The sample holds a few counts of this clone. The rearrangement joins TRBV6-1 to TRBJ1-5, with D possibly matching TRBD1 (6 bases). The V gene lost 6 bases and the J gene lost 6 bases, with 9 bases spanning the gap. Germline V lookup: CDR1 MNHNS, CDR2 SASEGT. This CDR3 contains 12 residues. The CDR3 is CASRTTGQPQHF. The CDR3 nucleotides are TGTGCCAGCAGAACGACAGGTCAGCCCCAGCATTTT.

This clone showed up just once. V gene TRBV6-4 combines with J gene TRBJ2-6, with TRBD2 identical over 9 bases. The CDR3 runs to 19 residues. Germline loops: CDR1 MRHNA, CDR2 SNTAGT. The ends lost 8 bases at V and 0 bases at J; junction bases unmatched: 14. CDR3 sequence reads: CASSPPGTSFISGANVLTF. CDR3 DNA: TGTGCCAGCTCACCACCCGGGACTAGCTTTATCTCTGGGGCCAACGTCCTGACTTTC.

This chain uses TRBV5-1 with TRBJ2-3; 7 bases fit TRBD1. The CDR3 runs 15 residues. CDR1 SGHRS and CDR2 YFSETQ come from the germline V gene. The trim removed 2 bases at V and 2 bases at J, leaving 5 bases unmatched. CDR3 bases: TGCGCCAGCAGCTTACAGGGGAGACACACAGATACGCAGTATTTT. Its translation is CASSLQGRHTDTQYF.

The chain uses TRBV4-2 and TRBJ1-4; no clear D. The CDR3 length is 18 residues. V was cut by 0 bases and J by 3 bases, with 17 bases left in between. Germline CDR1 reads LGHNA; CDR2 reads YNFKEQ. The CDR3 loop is CASSQETGMGRANEKLFF. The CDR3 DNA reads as TGTGCCAGCAGCCAAGAGACGGGGATGGGGAGGGCTAATGAAAAACTGTTTTTT.

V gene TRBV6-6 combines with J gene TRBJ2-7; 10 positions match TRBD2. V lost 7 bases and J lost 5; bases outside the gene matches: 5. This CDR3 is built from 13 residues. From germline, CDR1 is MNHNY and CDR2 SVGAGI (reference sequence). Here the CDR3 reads CASKREGRNEQYF. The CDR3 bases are TGTGCCAGCAAGCGGGAGGGCCGCAACGAGCAGTACTTC.

The CDR3 nucleotides are TGTGCCAGCAGCCAAGAGGTTAGCGGGAGACCCTACAATGAGCAGTTCTTC. It encodes CASSQEVSGRPYNEQFF. The V call is TRBV4-2, the J call TRBJ2-1; 9 bases line up with TRBD2. Germline values: CDR1 LGHNA, CDR2 YNFKEQ. J was trimmed by 2 bases and V by 0 bases; bases with no gene match: 5. The CDR3 loop spans 17 amino acids.

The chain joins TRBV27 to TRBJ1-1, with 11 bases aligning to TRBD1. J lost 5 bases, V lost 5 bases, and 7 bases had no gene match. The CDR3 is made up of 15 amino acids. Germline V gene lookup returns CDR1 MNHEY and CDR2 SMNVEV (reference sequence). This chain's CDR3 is CASSGDRGVRTEAFF. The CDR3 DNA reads TGTGCCAGCAGTGGGGACAGGGGGGTACGGACTGAAGCTTTCTTT.

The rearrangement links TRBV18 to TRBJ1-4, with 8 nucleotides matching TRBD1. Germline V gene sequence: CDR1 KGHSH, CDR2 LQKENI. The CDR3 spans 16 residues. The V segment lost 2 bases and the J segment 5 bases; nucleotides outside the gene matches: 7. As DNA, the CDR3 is TGTGCCAGCTCACCAGGGACAGGCAACAGCAATGAAAAACTGTTTTTT. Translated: CASSPGTGNSNEKLFF.

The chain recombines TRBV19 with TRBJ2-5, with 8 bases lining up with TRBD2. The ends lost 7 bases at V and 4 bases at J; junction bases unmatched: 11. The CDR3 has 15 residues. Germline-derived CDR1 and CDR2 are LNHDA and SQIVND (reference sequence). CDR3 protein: CASKVGGLGGETQYF. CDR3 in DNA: TGTGCCAGTAAGGTAGGGGGACTAGGAGGAGAGACCCAGTACTTC.

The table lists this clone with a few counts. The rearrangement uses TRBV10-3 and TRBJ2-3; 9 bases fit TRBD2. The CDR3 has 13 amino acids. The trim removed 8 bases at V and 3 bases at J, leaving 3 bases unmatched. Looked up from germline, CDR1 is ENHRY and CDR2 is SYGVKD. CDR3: CAIAGGPTDTQYF. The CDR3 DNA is TGTGCCATCGCGGGAGGGCCGACAGATACGCAGTATTTT.

CDR3 coding DNA: TGTGCCAGCAGCCACTCTGGGGCCAACGTCCTGACTTTC. Translated: CASSHSGANVLTF. The chain combines TRBV7-2 with TRBJ2-6; D ambiguous. The CDR3 extends over 13 amino acids. Germline CDR1 reads SGHTA; CDR2 reads FQGNSA. Trimming pared 5 bases from V and 0 bases from J, leaving 2 bases between.

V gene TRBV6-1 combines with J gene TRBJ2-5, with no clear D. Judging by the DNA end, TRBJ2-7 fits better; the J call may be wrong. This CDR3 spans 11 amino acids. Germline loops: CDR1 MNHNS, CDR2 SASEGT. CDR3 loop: CASSLVHEQYF. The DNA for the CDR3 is TGTGCCAGCAGCCTAGTCCACGAGCAGTACTTC.

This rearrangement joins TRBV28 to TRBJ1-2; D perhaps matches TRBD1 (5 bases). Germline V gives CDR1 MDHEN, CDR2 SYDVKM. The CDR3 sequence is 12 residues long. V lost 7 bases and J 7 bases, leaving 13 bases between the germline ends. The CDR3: CASKKGGTGYTF. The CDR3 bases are TGTGCCAGCAAAAAGGGAGGGACTGGCTACACCTTC.